One and the same sample provided the 9 T cell receptor beta chains below, sequenced in a study of cytomegalovirus exposure and HLA in healthy donors. This PCR relied on a set of 60 Vbeta primers and 13 Jbeta primers. Here immunoSEQ multiplex PCR was the method, and the copy in TCRdb shows in-frame clones only, minus some. This table holds 130,000 or so clones, 74% found once. The specimen was PBMCs. Receptors were obtained from a man aged 40-49 years in good health and CMV-seropositive.

This clone was detected once. V is TRBV11-2 and J is TRBJ2-7; D perhaps matches TRBD1 (6 bases). V was trimmed by 2 bases and J by 2 bases, leaving 13 bases between them. Germline V gene data show CDR1 as SGHAT and CDR2 as FQNNGV. This CDR3 contains 15 residues. Here the CDR3 DNA reads TGTGCCAGCAGCTTAAGGGACAAGGGGACCTACGAGCAGTACTTC. Amino acids: CASSLRDKGTYEQYF.

The V call is TRBV27, the J call TRBJ1-6, with TRBD1 matching 10 bases. The CDR3 totals 22 residues. Germline V gives CDR1 MNHEY, CDR2 SMNVEV (reference sequence). Trimming removed 4 bases from V and 13 bases from J; junction bases left unmatched: 31. CDR3 residues: CASSSIFRDRGQGRKPSRPLHF. The CDR3 DNA reads as TGTGCCAGCAGTTCCATTTTCCGGGACAGGGGACAAGGACGAAAGCCCTCGCGGCCCCTCCACTTT.

The chain recombines TRBV23-1 with TRBJ2-1; 8 positions agree with TRBD2. TRBV23-1 is marked as an open reading frame, function uncertain. V gave up 4 bases and J gave up 0 bases; unmatched junction bases: 11. This CDR3 is built from 18 residues. CDR3 loop: CASSPPPGLALSYNEQFF. The CDR3 DNA reads as TGCGCCAGCAGTCCCCCCCCCGGACTAGCCCTCTCCTACAATGAGCAGTTCTTC.

This clone was seen a handful of times. This chain joins TRBV19 and TRBJ2-5; D is possibly TRBD1 (6 bases). Per germline, CDR1 LNHDA and CDR2 SQIVND (reference sequence). The ends were cut back, 5 bases at V and 5 bases at J, with 18 bases in the middle. CDR3 size: 15 residues. This chain's CDR3 is CASSAQGSVGETQYF. Written as DNA, the CDR3 is TGTGCCAGTAGTGCTCAGGGGTCCGTCGGTGAGACCCAGTACTTC.

The chain has TRBV6-6 and TRBJ2-5, with a weak D call TRBD1 (6 bases). CDR1 and CDR2 from the germline V gene are MNHNY and SVGAGI (reference sequence). The CDR3 extends over 16 amino acids. V was shortened by 2 bases and J by 5 bases, with 18 bases between the two germline ends. The CDR3 coding sequence is TGTGCCAGCAGTTACGGGGCCAACAGGGTTGCGGAGACCCAGTACTTC. As protein: CASSYGANRVAETQYF.

The chain combines TRBV5-4 with TRBJ2-1, with 11 bases aligning to TRBD1. CDR3 length: 16 amino acids. The germline V gene encodes CDR1 SGHNT and CDR2 YYREEE (reference sequence). J was trimmed by 7 bases and V by 1 base; bases with no gene match: 7. CDR3 sequence (DNA): TGTGCCAGCAGCTTGAGGACAGGGGGCGCGGTAAATGAGCAGTTCTTC. Amino acid sequence: CASSLRTGGAVNEQFF. Using reference TRBV5-4 and TRBJ2-1 for the parts outside the CDR3, the full variable domain is ETGVTQSPTHLIKTRGQQVTLRCSSQSGHNTVSWYQQALGQGPQFIFQYYREEENGRGNFPPRFSGLQFPNYSSELNVNALELDDSALYLCASSLRTGGAVNEQFFGPGTRLTVL.

The J gene is TRBJ1-1, the V gene TRBV7-9; a weak D match, TRBD1 (6 bases). Trimming removed 5 bases at V and 3 bases at J, with 22 bases between. The CDR3 totals 17 residues. Germline-derived CDR1 and CDR2 are SEHNR and FQNEAQ (reference sequence). This CDR3 reads CASSPTAGALGDTEAFF. CDR3 bases: TGTGCCAGCAGCCCGACCGCAGGGGCCCTCGGAGACACTGAAGCTTTCTTT.

The chain couples TRBV4-2 to TRBJ1-2; 8 bases align to TRBD1. Germline CDR1 is LGHNA and CDR2 is YNFKEQ. CDR3 length: 13 residues. The V gene end was trimmed by 4 bases and the J gene end by 8 bases; junction bases not matched to a gene: 6. CDR3 nucleotide sequence: TGTGCCAGCAGCCGAGGACAGGGTGAGGGCTACACCTTC. This gives the protein CASSRGQGEGYTF.

This clone was seen a handful of times. The chain uses TRBV11-3 and TRBJ2-1, with a weak D call TRBD1 (8 bases). Germline values: CDR1 SGHNT, CDR2 YENEEA. This CDR3 comprises 14 residues. The V and J ends lost 5 bases and 7 bases respectively, with 15 bases between them. The CDR3, as DNA: TGTGCCAGCAGCCCACAGGGGGGGTTAAATGAGCAGTTCTTC. Protein: CASSPQGGLNEQFF. Together with reference TRBV11-3 and TRBJ2-1, the CDR3 gives the full variable domain: EAGVVQSPRYKIIEKKQPVAFWCNPISGHNTLYWYLQNLGQGPELLIRYENEEAVDDSQLPKDRFSAERLKGVDSTLKIQPAELGDSAVYLCASSPQGGLNEQFFGPGTRLTVL.